The clone carrying this TCR beta chain has just a few counts. The entry originates in a study of blood T cell repertoires in COVID-19. Across the whole study: Both acute and convalescent COVID-19 samples were obtained from the United States, Italy and Spain. T cells, B-cell-depleted T cells, or PBMCs supplied cDNA or gDNA.

Membership in each cohort depended on participant-reported clinical history. V lost 4 bases, J lost 4 bases, and 5 bases lay in between. Germline CDR1 ENHRY, CDR2 SYGVKD. The length of the CDR3 is 12 residues. Original data processing: For nucleated cells, counts were estimated from reference gene primer amplification. Measured with immunoSEQ multiplex PCR; TCRdb has only the in-frame clones, and not every one. V, J and clone size were drawn from that table, and D and trimming were deduced from the DNA. Here the sample spans fewer than 200,000 clones, 79% being singletons. The sequence was collected from a woman aged 70-85 years in a cohort exposed to, infected with or recovered from COVID-19 (not recorded which). The chain links TRBV10-3 to TRBJ2-1; D uncertain. Sequenced: PBMCs or T cells enriched from blood (not recorded which). The CDR3, as DNA: TGTGCCATCAGTGGCGAGTACAATGAGCAGTTCTTC. Amino acids: CAISGEYNEQFF.